Shown below are 31 T cell receptor beta chains from a single sample sequenced in a study of T cells after yellow fever vaccination. TCRdb re-analysed the 5' RACE reads in MiXCR, keeping a single row per CDR3 protein. The sample lists under 250,000 distinct CDR3 sequences, around 3.1% occurring once. The source was CD4+ T cells sorted from PBMCs, collected 10 days after the yellow fever booster vaccination. The receptors shown here come from a man aged 18 to 29 who received the YFV17D yellow fever vaccine.

There are many counts of this clonotype. This rearrangement joins TRBV6-5 to TRBJ2-1, with D maybe TRBD2 (6 bases). Trimming removed 6 bases at V and 0 bases at J, with 15 bases between. Germline V CDR1 and CDR2: MNHEY, SVGAGI. The CDR3 is made up of 16 amino acids. CDR3 residues: CASRSTGTASYNEQFF. CDR3 DNA sequence: TGTGCCAGCAGATCAACCGGGACTGCCTCCTACAATGAGCAGTTCTTC.

This clonotype came up a few times. The chain has TRBV5-1 and TRBJ2-5; maybe TRBD1 (5 bases). V lost 3 bases and J 4 bases, leaving 10 bases between the germline ends. This CDR3 contains 13 residues. From germline, CDR1 is SGHRS and CDR2 YFSETQ. The CDR3 loop reads CASSYQGPETQYF. CDR3 bases: TGCGCCAGCAGCTACCAGGGTCCAGAGACCCAGTACTTC.

The rearrangement uses TRBV29-1 and TRBJ2-2; D possibly matches TRBD1 or TRBD2 (6 bases each). This CDR3 spans 13 amino acids. Trimming shortened V by 7 bases and J by 1 base, and 10 bases separated the two germline ends. Germline CDR1 is SQVTM and CDR2 is ANQGSEA. The CDR3 is CSGRGQNTGELFF. The CDR3 DNA sequence: TGCAGCGGGAGGGGACAGAACACCGGGGAGCTGTTTTTT.

The table lists this clonotype with a few counts. The rearrangement joins TRBV7-9 to TRBJ2-5; D may be TRBD1 (5 bases). The V and J ends lost 4 bases and 2 bases respectively, with 11 bases between them. The CDR3 is 14 amino acids. CDR1 and CDR2 from the germline V gene are SEHNR and FQNEAQ (reference sequence). For the CDR3, the DNA is TGTGCCAGCAGCTCCCTAGGACAACAAGAGACCCAGTACTTC. This codes for CASSSLGQQETQYF.

This clonotype was counted many times. The rearrangement links TRBV5-6 to TRBJ2-3; 7 nucleotides align to TRBD1. CDR1 is SGHDT, CDR2 YYEEEE, per germline. V lost 3 bases to trimming and J lost 6 bases; unmatched junction nucleotides: 7. The CDR3 extends over 14 amino acids. The CDR3 sequence is CASSSTGMLDTQYF. DNA for the CDR3: TGTGCCAGCAGCTCGACAGGGATGCTGGATACGCAGTATTTT.

In its sample, this clonotype was seen many times. V gene TRBV7-9 combines with J gene TRBJ2-1, with 8 nucleotides matching TRBD2. Germline-derived CDR1 and CDR2 are SEHNR and FQNEAQ (reference sequence). J lost 2 bases, V lost 1 base, and 4 bases had no gene match. This CDR3 is built from 16 residues. The CDR3 nucleotides are TGTGCCAGCAGCTTAGGCGGGGGGATCACCTACAATGAGCAGTTCTTC. As protein: CASSLGGGITYNEQFF. Looking up the rest from reference TRBV7-9 and TRBJ2-1 gives the full variable domain: DTGVSQNPRHKITKRGQNVTFRCDPISEHNRLYWYRQTLGQGPEFLTYFQNEAQLEKSRLLSDRFSAERPKGSFSTLEIQRTEQGDSAMYLCASSLGGGITYNEQFFGPGTRLTVL.

This clonotype was observed a few times. Mismatch with germline at one junction end may stem from a read error. This chain links TRBV29-1 with TRBJ2-1; D remains ambiguous. The CDR3 has 13 amino acids. Germline V gives CDR1 SQVTM, CDR2 ANQGSEA. Here the CDR3 reads CSVEQYASATYIF. CDR3 bases: TGCAGCGTTGAACAATATGCCAGCGCAACTTATATCTTC.

This clonotype was detected many times. The chain couples TRBV5-1 to TRBJ1-1, with 9 positions matching TRBD1. This CDR3 contains 16 residues. The V segment lost 5 bases and the J segment 6 bases; nucleotides outside the gene matches: 14. Germline CDR1 SGHRS, CDR2 YFSETQ. The CDR3: CASRVTGTGSTPEAFF. For the CDR3, the DNA is TGCGCCAGCAGGGTTACCGGGACAGGGAGTACGCCTGAAGCTTTCTTT.

Ten or more counts support this clonotype. The chain employs TRBV19 and TRBJ2-2; a possible D gene is TRBD2 (7 bases). The length of the CDR3 is 15 residues. Germline V gene sequence: CDR1 LNHDA, CDR2 SQIVND (reference sequence). The V end lost 10 bases, the J end lost 3 bases, and 18 bases lay between the germline ends. Here the CDR3 reads CATARGAGDTGELFF. The CDR3 DNA follows: TGTGCCACCGCCCGGGGGGCAGGGGACACCGGGGAGCTGTTTTTT.

This clonotype appeared a few times. The chain is built from TRBV7-2 and TRBJ1-3; 7 bases agree with TRBD1. From germline, CDR1 is SGHTA and CDR2 FQGNSA. Losses at the gene ends were 5 bases for V and 0 bases for J; bases not matched to a gene: 7. The CDR3 spans 16 residues. CDR3 amino acids: CASSPDRFSSGNTIYF. The DNA for the CDR3 is TGTGCCAGCAGCCCGGACAGGTTTTCCTCTGGAAACACCATATATTTT.

This clonotype appeared many times. V and J are TRBV5-1 and TRBJ1-1; 7 bases agree with TRBD1. The CDR3 spans 14 residues. V lost 4 bases, J lost 1 base, and 4 bases stayed unmatched. Germline-derived CDR1 and CDR2 are SGHRS and YFSETQ. DNA of the CDR3: TGCGCCAGCAGCCCGAGACAGGGGAACACTGAAGCTTTCTTT. Its protein is CASSPRQGNTEAFF.

In nucleotides, the CDR3 is TGCGCCAGCAGCTCACAACAGGGGGCAAGGGGCACAGATACGCAGTATTTT. Protein sequence: CASSSQQGARGTDTQYF. This chain uses TRBV5-1 with TRBJ2-3; TRBD1 matches at 9 bases. V lost 3 bases and J lost 1; bases outside the gene matches: 9. The germline gives CDR1 SGHRS, CDR2 YFSETQ. This CDR3 contains 17 residues.

This clonotype has a handful of counts. The rearrangement joins TRBV12-3 or TRBV12-4 to TRBJ1-6; no reliable D call. The CDR3 has 15 residues. The V and J ends lost 3 bases and 1 base respectively, with 7 bases between them. The CDR3 loop reads CASSFSRSYNSPLHF. CDR3 bases: TGTGCCAGCAGTTTCTCGAGGTCCTATAATTCACCCCTCCACTTT.

There are a few counts of this clonotype. The chain employs TRBV7-2 and TRBJ2-3; D perhaps matches TRBD2 (5 bases). V gave up 5 bases and J gave up 2 bases, with 17 bases separating them. This CDR3 spans 16 amino acids. Germline lookup yields CDR1 SGHTA and CDR2 FQGNSA. CDR3 DNA: TGTGCCAGCAGCGAAGGCGGAGGTTATTCCACAGATACGCAGTATTTT. It codes for CASSEGGGYSTDTQYF. Looking up the rest from reference TRBV7-2 and TRBJ2-3 gives the full variable domain: GAGVSQSPSNKVTEKGKDVELRCDPISGHTALYWYRQSLGQGLEFLIYFQGNSAPDKSGLPSDRFSAERTGGSVSTLTIQRTQQEDSAVYLCASSEGGGYSTDTQYFGPGTRLTVL.

The chain uses TRBV15 and TRBJ1-1; 8 nucleotides match TRBD1. The germline CDR1 and CDR2 sequences are LNHNV and YYDKDF (reference sequence). This CDR3 comprises 16 residues. J gave up 4 bases and V 4 bases, and 11 bases lay outside the gene matches. CDR3 in amino acids: CATSTYSDRAGTEAFF. CDR3 nucleotide sequence: TGTGCCACCAGCACTTATTCGGACAGGGCGGGCACTGAAGCTTTCTTT.

V gene TRBV19 combines with J gene TRBJ2-1, with D perhaps TRBD1 or TRBD2 (5 bases each). CDR3 size: 15 residues. Germline CDR1 LNHDA, CDR2 SQIVND (reference sequence). The V and J ends lost 5 bases and 6 bases respectively, with 17 bases between them. DNA for the CDR3: TGTGCCAGTAGTGTGTCTATTCTGGGGACCAATGAGCAGTTCTTC. Translation gives CASSVSILGTNEQFF.

This clonotype has ten or more counts. The genes are TRBV7-8 and TRBJ2-1; D gene uncertain. V lost 4 bases, J lost 5 bases, and 9 bases lay in between. The CDR3 length is 13 residues. CDR1 SGHVS and CDR2 FQNEAQ come from the germline V gene. The DNA for the CDR3 is TGTGCCAGCAGCTCTTTTTTAAACAATGAGCAGTTCTTC. This sequence encodes CASSSFLNNEQFF.

This clonotype showed up just a few times. This chain uses TRBV11-2 with TRBJ2-3; D is unresolved. Germline V gene sequence: CDR1 SGHAT, CDR2 FQNNGV. The CDR3 has 16 amino acids. The ends were cut back, 2 bases at V and 3 bases at J, with 15 bases in the middle. The CDR3 coding sequence is TGTGCCAGCAGCTTATTCGCAATTCCGAGGACAGATACGCAGTATTTT. Its protein product is CASSLFAIPRTDTQYF.

The V gene is TRBV6-6, the J gene TRBJ2-7, with 10 bases lining up with TRBD1. The CDR3 runs to 16 residues. J was trimmed by 7 bases and V by 6 bases; bases with no gene match: 15. The germline V gene has CDR1 MNHNY and CDR2 SVGAGI (reference sequence). The CDR3 coding sequence is TGTGCCAGCAGGCTCGGTACTTCGGGACAGGGGAGGGAGCAGTACTTC. This encodes CASRLGTSGQGREQYF.

This clonotype has only a few counts. The chain has TRBV13 and TRBJ2-5; possible D gene TRBD2, 5 bases. Germline loops: CDR1 PRHDT, CDR2 FYEKMQ (reference sequence). CDR3 length: 12 amino acids. V was cut by 3 bases and J by 7 bases, with 9 bases left in between. CDR3 coding DNA: TGTGCCAGCAGCTTGGCGGCGGGGACCCAGTACTTC. It yields the protein CASSLAAGTQYF.

The J gene is TRBJ2-2, the V gene TRBV5-1, with D unclear. Germline V gene lookup returns CDR1 SGHRS and CDR2 YFSETQ. This CDR3 region has 14 residues. The V end was cut by 4 bases, the J end by 1 base, with 8 bases between. CDR3 DNA sequence: TGCGCCAGCAGCCCAGGAATGAACACCGGGGAGCTGTTTTTT. Protein sequence: CASSPGMNTGELFF. Supplemented by reference TRBV5-1 and TRBJ2-2, the full variable domain reads KAGVTQTPRYLIKTRGQQVTLSCSPISGHRSVSWYQQTPGQGLQFLFEYFSETQRNKGNFPGRFSGRQFSNSRSEMNVSTLELGDSALYLCASSPGMNTGELFFGEGSRLTVL.

This clonotype was recorded at least ten times. This chain links TRBV29-1 with TRBJ2-5; 7 nucleotides agree with TRBD1. The CDR3 is made up of 14 amino acids. CDR1 SQVTM and CDR2 ANQGSEA come from the germline V gene. The ends lost 4 bases at V and 1 base at J; junction bases unmatched: 6. CDR3 residues: CSVGQRTGQETQYF. Written as DNA, the CDR3 is TGCAGCGTTGGGCAGCGGACAGGCCAAGAGACCCAGTACTTC.

The chain recombines TRBV12-3 or TRBV12-4 with TRBJ1-2; 9 bases match TRBD1. CDR3 length equals 15 residues. V dropped 2 bases and J dropped 8; count of bases not matched to a gene: 9. Here the CDR3 DNA reads TGTGCCAGCAGTTTAAGTTCGACAGGGGGTGAAGGCTACACCTTC. Translation: CASSLSSTGGEGYTF.

This clonotype was recorded a few times. The V and J genes are TRBV4-3 and TRBJ2-2; D is perhaps TRBD2 (6 bases). The V and J ends lost 3 bases and 6 bases respectively, with 11 bases between them. The CDR3 extends over 14 amino acids. Per the germline V gene, CDR1 is LGHNA and CDR2 is YSLEER. As DNA, the CDR3 is TGCGCCAGCAGCCAGCCCAAGCGGGCCGGGGAGCTGTTTTTT. It specifies CASSQPKRAGELFF.

This clonotype was found a few times. The chain recombines TRBV5-1 with TRBJ2-2; D is possibly TRBD1 (6 bases). Deletions cut 0 bases from V and 0 bases from J, with 15 bases between. Germline CDR1 and CDR2: SGHRS and YFSETQ. The CDR3 has 18 residues. CDR3 amino acids: CASSLGLQGIANTGELFF. CDR3 nucleotide sequence: TGCGCCAGCAGCTTGGGATTACAGGGTATCGCGAACACCGGGGAGCTGTTTTTT.

The table lists this clonotype with a few counts. The V gene is TRBV24-1, the J gene TRBJ2-5; unclear D gene. V shed 0 bases and J shed 2 bases, with 0 bases lying between them. Per germline, CDR1 KGHDR and CDR2 SFDVKD. CDR3 length: 12 residues. CDR3 sequence: CATSDLQETQYF. Written as DNA, the CDR3 is TGTGCCACCAGTGATTTGCAAGAGACCCAGTACTTC.

This clonotype turned up a few times. V is TRBV7-6 and J is TRBJ2-1, with no clear D. The CDR3 covers 12 residues. From germline, CDR1 is SGHVS and CDR2 FNYEAQ. V was shortened by 0 bases and J by 10 bases, with 7 bases between the two germline ends. This CDR3 is CASSLAGREQFF. For the CDR3, the DNA is TGTGCCAGCAGCTTAGCAGGGCGGGAGCAGTTCTTC.

This rearrangement joins TRBV20-1 to TRBJ1-6, with 9 bases fitting TRBD1. The CDR3 loop spans 14 amino acids. Germline V CDR1 and CDR2: DFQATT, SNEGSKA (reference sequence). V was clipped by 6 bases and J by 9 bases; unmatched bases: 9. The CDR3 sequence: CSANPGQGISPLHF. For the CDR3, the DNA is TGCAGTGCAAACCCGGGACAGGGTATTTCACCCCTCCACTTT.

This clonotype was seen ten or more times. The J gene is TRBJ2-7, the V gene TRBV15, with D tentatively TRBD2 (6 bases). Germline V gene sequence: CDR1 LNHNV, CDR2 YYDKDF (reference sequence). There are 14 residues in the CDR3. V was trimmed by 4 bases and J by 0 bases, leaving 10 bases between them. The CDR3 coding sequence is TGTGCCACCAGCACAGCGACTAGCTCCTACGAGCAGTACTTC. As protein: CATSTATSSYEQYF. Supplemented by reference TRBV15 and TRBJ2-7, the full variable domain reads DAMVIQNPRYQVTQFGKPVTLSCSQTLNHNVMYWYQQKSSQAPKLLFHYYDKDFNNEADTPDNFQSRRPNTSFCFLDIRSPGLGDTAMYLCATSTATSSYEQYFGPGTRLTVT.

The chain links TRBV12-3 or TRBV12-4 to TRBJ2-5, with TRBD2 identical over 8 bases. The ends lost 9 bases at V and 9 bases at J; junction bases unmatched: 21. This CDR3 is 16 amino acids long. The CDR3 DNA is TGTGCCAGTAGACCAACCGGGCGGGGGGACTCGGTGTCCCAGTACTTC. Translation gives CASRPTGRGDSVSQYF.

This clonotype was counted between two and nine times. The gene calls are TRBV3-1 and TRBJ1-5; D is possibly TRBD1 (5 bases). The CDR3 is made up of 14 amino acids. Germline V CDR1 and CDR2: LGHDT, YNNKEL (reference sequence). Trimming left V 4 bases short and J 6 bases short, with 13 bases between. DNA of the CDR3: TGTGCCAGCAGCCCCCAGGGTCAGGTTCAGCCCCAGCATTTT. Protein sequence: CASSPQGQVQPQHF.